The clone carrying this T cell receptor beta chain was picked up a small number of times. The antigen is unknown. The 5'RACE template-switching step produced TCR cDNA and added a universal primer site and UMIs. TCRdb reprocessed the 5' RACE reads via MiXCR and lists one record per CDR3 protein. The sample consists of hundreds of thousands of distinct CDR3 sequences, 6.2% of them appearing once. The data were obtained in a study of T cells after yellow fever vaccination. Study-wide results and caveats: Abundant contaminating clonotypes from the bulk population could appear in FACS-sorted repertoires. By day 5 rather than day 15, the secondary response had peaked, though it was weaker. Post-booster samples contained most primary-vaccination clones (around 96% CD4, less than 90% CD8).

Sequenced material: PBMCs, taken 5 days after the yellow fever booster vaccination. The TCR sequence derives from a young man who received the YFV17D yellow fever vaccine.

This chain's CDR3 is CASSLQGNANTDTQYF. The DNA for the CDR3 is TGCGCCAGCAGCCTGCAGGGGAATGCAAACACAGATACGCAGTATTTT. V usage is TRBV4-1 and J usage is TRBJ2-3; TRBD1 might be the D (6 bases). This CDR3 comprises 16 residues. In germline, CDR1 is MGHRA, CDR2 YSYEKL. Trimming cost V 4 bases and J 2 bases, with 16 bases left between them.